This T cell receptor (beta chain) originates from a study of T cell responses to AZD1222 COVID-19 vaccine (dated by TCRdb to the early 2020s). Notes on the research overall: Because spike-specific TCR depth and breadth did not differ between the two schedules, AZD1222 recipients who got a second dose at roughly 4 weeks were pooled with those who got a second dose at roughly 12 weeks. TCR sequencing covered fewer than 250 trial participants: approximately 200 given two doses of AZD1222 and 26 given two doses of MenACWY control vaccine. Trial participants were enrolled into age subgroups of 18-55, 56-69 and 70-plus years, which contained around 150, 29 and 61 TCR-sequenced participants, respectively.

The CDR3 regions of human TCRbeta chains were analyzed by immunosequencing. The study's processing was this. Repertoire TCRs were checked for matches against a reference library of SARS-CoV-2-specific TCRs that had been generated using the MIRA antigen-specificity platform. Breadth meant the fraction of unique TCRs that were SARS-CoV-2-associated, whereas depth meant the fraction of total T cells that were SARS-CoV-2-associated. Using the MIRA data, every spike-specific TCR was mapped to the spike region that the TCR reacted to and assigned to either a CD4 or a CD8 class. Log10-transformed breadth and depth values were compared by one-way ANOVA with Sidak's multiple comparisons tests. Held by TCRdb, this immuneACCESS table contains in-frame sequences only and omits some clones. Under half of the omission traces to an unresolved V gene where checked; the cause of the rest is unknown. V and J calls and clone size are those listed in that table; D and trimming were worked out from the DNA. Within this sample are some 140,000 clones, with approximately 88% of them counted one time only. Over 3.5% of the sample comes from the top ten.

Comment on this clone: Its antigen has not been determined. It has no much larger one-base neighbor in the sample; base qualities were not kept.

What the work shows at the level of the full study, not this receptor alone: After two AZD1222 doses, spike-specific TCR breadth and depth were significantly higher than at day 0 and than in MenACWY recipients. Conclusions about previously exposed vaccinees are limited because only six or seven AZD1222 recipients were SARS-CoV-2 seropositive at baseline. Reportedly, close to half of the unique spike-specific TCRs recognized epitopes lying outside the regions that are mutated in the B.1.351 and B.1.1.7 variants. The whole spike protein was spanned by vaccine-associated CD4 TCRs, and dominant responses were seen in regions 160-218 and 743-854. Participants were mostly white British and included more females than males, and it was suggested by the authors that clonal diversity may have been underestimated. In the small 56-69-year group, the increase in depth fell short of significance, most likely because of low power. Because no samples from the day 14 peak response were available, repertoires could be characterized only after the peak T cell response.

What the time point label conveys for this sample: baseline before first vaccination. Vaccinee samples came from UK trials COV001 and COV002, including a single-blind randomized controlled phase 2/3 trial of AZD1222 (ChAdOx1 nCoV-19) in healthy adults. Trial participant PBMC samples were collected at day 0 and day 28 after the second dose for TCRbeta chain sequencing. Reading from cysteine to phenylalanine, the CDR3 counts 13 amino acids. Kept here is only the CDR3 DNA, which spans 39 bases and is read in frame from base 1. Deletion took 5 bases off V and 4 bases off J, with a span of 9 bases between the germline ends. The germline V gene provides CDR1 SGHAT and CDR2 FQNNGV.

The sequence is built from TRBV11-2 and TRBJ1-3; the D gene cannot be named for sure. This clonotype originated in an adult in good health. The sample was peripheral blood, taken on day 0 of AZD1222 vaccination. The CDR3 loop reads CASSHRVGNTIYF. The DNA is TGTGCCAGCAGCCACCGGGTCGGAAACACCATATATTTT.